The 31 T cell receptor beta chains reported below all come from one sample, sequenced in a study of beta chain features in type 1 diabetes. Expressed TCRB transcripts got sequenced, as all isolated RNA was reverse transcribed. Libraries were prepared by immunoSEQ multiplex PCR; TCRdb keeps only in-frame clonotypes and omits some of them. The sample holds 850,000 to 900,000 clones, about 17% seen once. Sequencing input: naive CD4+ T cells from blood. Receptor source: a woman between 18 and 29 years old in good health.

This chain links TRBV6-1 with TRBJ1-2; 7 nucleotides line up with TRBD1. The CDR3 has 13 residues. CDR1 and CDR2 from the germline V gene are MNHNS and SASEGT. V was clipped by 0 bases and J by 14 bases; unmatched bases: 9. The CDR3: CASSEAVPRQGTF. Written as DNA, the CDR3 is TGTGCCAGCAGTGAAGCGGTTCCTAGACAGGGTACCTTC.

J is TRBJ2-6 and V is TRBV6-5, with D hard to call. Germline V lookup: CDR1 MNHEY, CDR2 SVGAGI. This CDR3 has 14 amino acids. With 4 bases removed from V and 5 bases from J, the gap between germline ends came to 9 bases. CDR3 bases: TGTGCCAGCAGTTCTAGGTATTGGGCCAACGTCCTGACTTTC. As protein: CASSSRYWANVLTF.

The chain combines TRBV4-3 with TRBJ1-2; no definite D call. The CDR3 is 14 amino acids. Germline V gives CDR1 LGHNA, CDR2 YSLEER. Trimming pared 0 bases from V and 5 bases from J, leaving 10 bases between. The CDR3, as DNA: TGCGCCAGCAGCCAAGACTCGGACGGTTATGGCTACACCTTC. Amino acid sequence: CASSQDSDGYGYTF.

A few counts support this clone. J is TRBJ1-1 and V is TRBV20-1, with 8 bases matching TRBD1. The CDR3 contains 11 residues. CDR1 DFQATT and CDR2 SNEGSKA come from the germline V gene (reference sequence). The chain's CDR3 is CIGTGNTEAFF. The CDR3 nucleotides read TGCATTGGGACAGGGAACACTGAAGCTTTCTTT.

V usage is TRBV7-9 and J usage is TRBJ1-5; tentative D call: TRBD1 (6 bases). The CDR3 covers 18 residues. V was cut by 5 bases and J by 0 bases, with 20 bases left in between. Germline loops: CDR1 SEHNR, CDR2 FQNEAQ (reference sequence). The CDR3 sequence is CASSPLKAGDYSNQPQHF. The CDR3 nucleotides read TGTGCCAGCAGCCCGTTAAAGGCAGGGGATTATAGCAATCAGCCCCAGCATTTT. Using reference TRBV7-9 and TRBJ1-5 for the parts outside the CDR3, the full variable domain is DTGVSQNPRHKITKRGQNVTFRCDPISEHNRLYWYRQTLGQGPEFLTYFQNEAQLEKSRLLSDRFSAERPKGSFSTLEIQRTEQGDSAMYLCASSPLKAGDYSNQPQHFGDGTRLSIL.

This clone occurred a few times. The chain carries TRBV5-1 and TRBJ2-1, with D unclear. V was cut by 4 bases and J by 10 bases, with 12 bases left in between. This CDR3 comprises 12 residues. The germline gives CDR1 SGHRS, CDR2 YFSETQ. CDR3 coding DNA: TGCGCCAGCAGCCCAACGGGTGGAGAGCAGTTCTTC. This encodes CASSPTGGEQFF.

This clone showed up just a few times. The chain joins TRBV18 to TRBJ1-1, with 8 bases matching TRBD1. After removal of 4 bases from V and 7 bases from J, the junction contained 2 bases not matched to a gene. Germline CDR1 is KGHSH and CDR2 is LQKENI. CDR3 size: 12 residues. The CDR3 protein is CASSRTGREAFF. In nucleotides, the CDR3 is TGTGCCAGCTCACGGACAGGGCGTGAAGCTTTCTTT.

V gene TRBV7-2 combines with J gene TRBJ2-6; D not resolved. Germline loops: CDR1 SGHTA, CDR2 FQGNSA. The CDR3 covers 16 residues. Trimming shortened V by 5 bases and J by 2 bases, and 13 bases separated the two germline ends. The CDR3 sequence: CASSPPGLAGANVLTF. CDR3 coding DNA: TGTGCCAGCAGCCCACCCGGGTTAGCTGGGGCCAACGTCCTGACTTTC.

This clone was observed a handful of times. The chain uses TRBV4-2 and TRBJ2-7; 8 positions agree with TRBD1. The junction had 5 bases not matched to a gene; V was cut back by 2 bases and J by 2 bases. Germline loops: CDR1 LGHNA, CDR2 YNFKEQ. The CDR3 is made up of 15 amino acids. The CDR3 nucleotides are TGTGCCAGCAGCCAACAAGACAGGGGAGCCTACGAGCAGTACTTC. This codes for CASSQQDRGAYEQYF.

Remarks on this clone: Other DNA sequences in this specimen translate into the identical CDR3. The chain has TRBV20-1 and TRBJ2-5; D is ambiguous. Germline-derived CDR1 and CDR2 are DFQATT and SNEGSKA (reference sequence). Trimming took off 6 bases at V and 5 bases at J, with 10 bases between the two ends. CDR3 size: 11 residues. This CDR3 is CSANPEETQYF. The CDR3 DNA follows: TGCAGTGCCAACCCAGAGGAGACCCAGTACTTC.

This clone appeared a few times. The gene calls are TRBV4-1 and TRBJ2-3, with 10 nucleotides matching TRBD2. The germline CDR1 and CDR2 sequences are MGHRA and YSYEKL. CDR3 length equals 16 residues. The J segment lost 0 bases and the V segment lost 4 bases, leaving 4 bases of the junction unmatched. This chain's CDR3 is CASSLLLAGSTDTQYF. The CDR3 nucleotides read TGCGCCAGCAGCCTCCTACTAGCGGGGAGCACAGATACGCAGTATTTT.

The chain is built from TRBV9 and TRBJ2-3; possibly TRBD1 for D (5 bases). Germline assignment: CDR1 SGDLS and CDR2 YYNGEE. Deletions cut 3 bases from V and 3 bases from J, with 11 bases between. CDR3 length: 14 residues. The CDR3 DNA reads TGTGCCAGCAGCGCCAGGGTTGGGACAGATACGCAGTATTTT. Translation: CASSARVGTDTQYF.

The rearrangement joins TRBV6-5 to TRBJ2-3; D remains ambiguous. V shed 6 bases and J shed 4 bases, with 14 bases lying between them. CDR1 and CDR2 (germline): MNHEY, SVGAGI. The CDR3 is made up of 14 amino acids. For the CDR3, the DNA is TGTGCCAGCAGCCGATCCCGGTCGGCAGATACGCAGTATTTT. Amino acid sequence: CASSRSRSADTQYF.

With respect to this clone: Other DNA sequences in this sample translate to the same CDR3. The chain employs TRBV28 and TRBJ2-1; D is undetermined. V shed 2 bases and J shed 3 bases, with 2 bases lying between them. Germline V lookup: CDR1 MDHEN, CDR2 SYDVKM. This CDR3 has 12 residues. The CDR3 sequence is CASSLVYNEQFF. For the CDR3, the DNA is TGTGCCAGCAGTTTAGTCTACAATGAGCAGTTCTTC.

The CDR3 is CASSLDGTTYNEQFF. The DNA of the CDR3 is TGCGCCAGCAGCTTGGACGGGACTACCTACAATGAGCAGTTCTTC. This chain joins TRBV5-1 and TRBJ2-1; 7 bases line up with TRBD2. With 0 bases clipped from V and 2 bases from J, the junction kept 2 bases outside the gene matches. The CDR3 sequence is 15 residues long. Germline V gene data show CDR1 as SGHRS and CDR2 as YFSETQ.

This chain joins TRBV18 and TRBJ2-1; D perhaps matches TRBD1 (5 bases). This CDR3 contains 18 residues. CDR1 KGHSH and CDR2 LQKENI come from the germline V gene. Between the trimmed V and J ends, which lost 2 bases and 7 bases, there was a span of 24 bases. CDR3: CASSPSSGAAVVRNEQFF. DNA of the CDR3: TGTGCCAGCTCACCATCGTCTGGGGCGGCGGTGGTCCGTAATGAGCAGTTCTTC.

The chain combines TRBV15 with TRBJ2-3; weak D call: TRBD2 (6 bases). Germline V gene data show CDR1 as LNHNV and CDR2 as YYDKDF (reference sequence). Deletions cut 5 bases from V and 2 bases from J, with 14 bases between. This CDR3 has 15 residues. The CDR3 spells CATSEASDYTDTQYF. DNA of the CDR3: TGTGCCACCAGCGAAGCTAGCGACTACACAGATACGCAGTATTTT.

CDR3 amino acids: CASSVISGSTDTQYF. The CDR3 DNA sequence: TGTGCCAGCAGTGTGATTAGCGGTTCCACAGATACGCAGTATTTT. The chain links TRBV6-4 to TRBJ2-3; weak D call: TRBD2 (6 bases). In germline, CDR1 is MRHNA, CDR2 SNTAGT. The CDR3 runs to 15 residues. V lost 4 bases and J lost 2, with 13 bases in between.

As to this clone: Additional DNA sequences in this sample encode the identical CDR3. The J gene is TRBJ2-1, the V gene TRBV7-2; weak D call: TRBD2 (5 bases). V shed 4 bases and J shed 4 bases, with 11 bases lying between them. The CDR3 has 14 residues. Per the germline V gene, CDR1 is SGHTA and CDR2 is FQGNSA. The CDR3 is CASSSTSSYNEQFF. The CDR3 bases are TGTGCCAGCAGCTCCACTAGTTCTTACAATGAGCAGTTCTTC.

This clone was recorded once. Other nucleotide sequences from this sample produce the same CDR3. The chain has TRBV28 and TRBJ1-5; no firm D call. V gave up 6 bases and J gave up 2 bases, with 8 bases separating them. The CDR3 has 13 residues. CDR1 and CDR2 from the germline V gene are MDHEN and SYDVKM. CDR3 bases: TGTGCCAGCAGCTCGTCCGGCAATCAGCCCCAGCATTTT. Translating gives CASSSSGNQPQHF.

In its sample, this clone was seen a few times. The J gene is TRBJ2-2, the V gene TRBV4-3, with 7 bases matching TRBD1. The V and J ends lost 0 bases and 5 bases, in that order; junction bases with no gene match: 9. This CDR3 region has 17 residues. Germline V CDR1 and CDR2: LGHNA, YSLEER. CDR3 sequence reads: CASSQETQPGGTGELFF. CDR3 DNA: TGCGCCAGCAGCCAAGAGACTCAGCCAGGGGGAACCGGGGAGCTGTTTTTT.

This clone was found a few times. CDR3 amino acids: CASSLASQGVTEAFF. DNA of the CDR3: TGTGCCAGCAGCTTAGCGAGCCAGGGGGTCACTGAAGCTTTCTTT. The chain links TRBV7-9 to TRBJ1-1; 7 bases fit TRBD1. The junction had 5 bases not matched to a gene; V was cut back by 0 bases and J by 4 bases. Germline values: CDR1 SEHNR, CDR2 FQNEAQ (reference sequence). The CDR3 consists of 15 residues.

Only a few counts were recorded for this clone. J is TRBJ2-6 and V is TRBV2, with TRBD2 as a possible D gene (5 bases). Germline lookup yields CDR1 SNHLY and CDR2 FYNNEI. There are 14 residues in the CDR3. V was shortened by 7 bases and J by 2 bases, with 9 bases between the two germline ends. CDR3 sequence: CASMRAPGANVLTF. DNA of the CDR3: TGTGCCAGCATGCGGGCTCCTGGGGCCAACGTCCTGACTTTC.

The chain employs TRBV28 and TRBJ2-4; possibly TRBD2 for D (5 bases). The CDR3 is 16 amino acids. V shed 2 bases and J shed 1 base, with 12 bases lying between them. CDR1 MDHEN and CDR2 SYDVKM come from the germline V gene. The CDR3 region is CASSLMEVAAKNIQYF. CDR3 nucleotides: TGTGCCAGCAGTTTAATGGAGGTGGCGGCCAAAAACATTCAGTACTTC.

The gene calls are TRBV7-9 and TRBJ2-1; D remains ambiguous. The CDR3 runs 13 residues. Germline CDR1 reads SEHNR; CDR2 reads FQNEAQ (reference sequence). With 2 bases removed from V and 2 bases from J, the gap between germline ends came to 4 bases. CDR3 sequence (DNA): TGTGCCAGCAGCTTAAACGCCTACAATGAGCAGTTCTTC. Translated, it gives CASSLNAYNEQFF.

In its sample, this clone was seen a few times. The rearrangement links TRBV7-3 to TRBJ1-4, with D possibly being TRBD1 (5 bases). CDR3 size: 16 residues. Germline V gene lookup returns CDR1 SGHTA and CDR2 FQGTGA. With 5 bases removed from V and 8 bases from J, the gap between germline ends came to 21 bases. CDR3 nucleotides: TGTGCCAGCAGCCCAAAGGGCAGGGACCTTAGAGAAAAACTGTTTTTT. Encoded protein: CASSPKGRDLREKLFF. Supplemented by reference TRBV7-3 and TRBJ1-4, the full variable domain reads GAGVSQTPSNKVTEKGKYVELRCDPISGHTALYWYRQSLGQGPEFLIYFQGTGAADDSGLPNDRFFAVRPEGSVSTLKIQRTERGDSAVYLCASSPKGRDLREKLFFGSGTQLSVL.

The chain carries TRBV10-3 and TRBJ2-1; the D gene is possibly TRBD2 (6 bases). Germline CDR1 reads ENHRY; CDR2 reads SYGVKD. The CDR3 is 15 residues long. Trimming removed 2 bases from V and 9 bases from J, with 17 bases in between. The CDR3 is CAISERRDSGGEQFF. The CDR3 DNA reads TGTGCCATCAGTGAGCGCCGGGACTCTGGGGGTGAGCAGTTCTTC.

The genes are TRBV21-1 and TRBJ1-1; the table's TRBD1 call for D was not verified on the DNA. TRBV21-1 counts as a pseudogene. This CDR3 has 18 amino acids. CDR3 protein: CASSNQMVLFVSDTEAFF. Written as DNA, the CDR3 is TGTGCCAGCAGCAATCAGATGGTTCTCTTTGTCAGTGACACTGAAGCTTTCTTT.

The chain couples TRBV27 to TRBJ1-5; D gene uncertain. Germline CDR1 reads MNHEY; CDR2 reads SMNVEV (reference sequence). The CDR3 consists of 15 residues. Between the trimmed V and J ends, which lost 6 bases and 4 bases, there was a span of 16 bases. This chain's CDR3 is CASSPARISNQPQHF. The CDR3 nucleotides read TGTGCCAGCAGCCCTGCGCGGATCTCTAATCAGCCCCAGCATTTT.

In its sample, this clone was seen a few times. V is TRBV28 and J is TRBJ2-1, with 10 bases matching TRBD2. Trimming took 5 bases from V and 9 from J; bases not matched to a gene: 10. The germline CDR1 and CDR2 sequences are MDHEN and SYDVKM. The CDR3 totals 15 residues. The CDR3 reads CASSLGASGSSEQFF. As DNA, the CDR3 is TGTGCCAGCAGTCTAGGGGCTAGCGGGAGCAGTGAGCAGTTCTTC.

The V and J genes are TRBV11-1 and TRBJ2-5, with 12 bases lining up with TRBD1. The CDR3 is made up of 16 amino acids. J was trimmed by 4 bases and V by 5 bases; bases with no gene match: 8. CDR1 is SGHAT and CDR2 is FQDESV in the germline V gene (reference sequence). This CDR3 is CASSRGQGARRETQYF. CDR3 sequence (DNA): TGTGCCAGCAGCAGGGGACAGGGGGCGCGGAGAGAGACCCAGTACTTC.